The entry below gives a single T cell receptor (beta chain) sequence along with its context. As yet, its antigen is unknown. The sample originates from a study of CD8 T cells in Susac syndrome. Unmatched junction bases numbered 3, after V lost 6 bases and J lost 4 bases. The germline V gene encodes CDR1 MNHEY and CDR2 SVGEGT. The CDR3 runs to 14 residues. Broader study findings: Clonal expansion was missing from Susac syndrome CD4+ T cell repertoires.

Peripheral blood CD8+ and CD4+ T cells were profiled by TCR beta sequencing. Negative isolation yielded CD8+ and CD4+ T cells; FACS enriched TEMRA cells. Random hexamers were used to reverse transcribe an amount of about 0.45 to 1 ug RNA. It was immunoSEQ multiplex PCR that amplified TCR beta CDR3 across 54 Vbeta and 13 Jbeta. Via MiXCR, TCRdb re-called the immunoSEQ multiplex PCR reads, giving one row per CDR3 protein. The sample lists 140,000 or so distinct CDR3 sequences, roughly 95% seen once, with around 0.08% in the top ten. This rearrangement joins TRBV6-2 or TRBV6-3 to TRBJ2-2, with 9 positions matching TRBD2. This receptor was obtained from a human donor with Susac syndrome. Specimen: CD4+ T cells from PBMCs. The CDR3 nucleotides read TGTGCCAGCAGCTTACTAGCGGGCACCGGGGAGCTGTTTTTT. Translating it yields CASSLLAGTGELFF.